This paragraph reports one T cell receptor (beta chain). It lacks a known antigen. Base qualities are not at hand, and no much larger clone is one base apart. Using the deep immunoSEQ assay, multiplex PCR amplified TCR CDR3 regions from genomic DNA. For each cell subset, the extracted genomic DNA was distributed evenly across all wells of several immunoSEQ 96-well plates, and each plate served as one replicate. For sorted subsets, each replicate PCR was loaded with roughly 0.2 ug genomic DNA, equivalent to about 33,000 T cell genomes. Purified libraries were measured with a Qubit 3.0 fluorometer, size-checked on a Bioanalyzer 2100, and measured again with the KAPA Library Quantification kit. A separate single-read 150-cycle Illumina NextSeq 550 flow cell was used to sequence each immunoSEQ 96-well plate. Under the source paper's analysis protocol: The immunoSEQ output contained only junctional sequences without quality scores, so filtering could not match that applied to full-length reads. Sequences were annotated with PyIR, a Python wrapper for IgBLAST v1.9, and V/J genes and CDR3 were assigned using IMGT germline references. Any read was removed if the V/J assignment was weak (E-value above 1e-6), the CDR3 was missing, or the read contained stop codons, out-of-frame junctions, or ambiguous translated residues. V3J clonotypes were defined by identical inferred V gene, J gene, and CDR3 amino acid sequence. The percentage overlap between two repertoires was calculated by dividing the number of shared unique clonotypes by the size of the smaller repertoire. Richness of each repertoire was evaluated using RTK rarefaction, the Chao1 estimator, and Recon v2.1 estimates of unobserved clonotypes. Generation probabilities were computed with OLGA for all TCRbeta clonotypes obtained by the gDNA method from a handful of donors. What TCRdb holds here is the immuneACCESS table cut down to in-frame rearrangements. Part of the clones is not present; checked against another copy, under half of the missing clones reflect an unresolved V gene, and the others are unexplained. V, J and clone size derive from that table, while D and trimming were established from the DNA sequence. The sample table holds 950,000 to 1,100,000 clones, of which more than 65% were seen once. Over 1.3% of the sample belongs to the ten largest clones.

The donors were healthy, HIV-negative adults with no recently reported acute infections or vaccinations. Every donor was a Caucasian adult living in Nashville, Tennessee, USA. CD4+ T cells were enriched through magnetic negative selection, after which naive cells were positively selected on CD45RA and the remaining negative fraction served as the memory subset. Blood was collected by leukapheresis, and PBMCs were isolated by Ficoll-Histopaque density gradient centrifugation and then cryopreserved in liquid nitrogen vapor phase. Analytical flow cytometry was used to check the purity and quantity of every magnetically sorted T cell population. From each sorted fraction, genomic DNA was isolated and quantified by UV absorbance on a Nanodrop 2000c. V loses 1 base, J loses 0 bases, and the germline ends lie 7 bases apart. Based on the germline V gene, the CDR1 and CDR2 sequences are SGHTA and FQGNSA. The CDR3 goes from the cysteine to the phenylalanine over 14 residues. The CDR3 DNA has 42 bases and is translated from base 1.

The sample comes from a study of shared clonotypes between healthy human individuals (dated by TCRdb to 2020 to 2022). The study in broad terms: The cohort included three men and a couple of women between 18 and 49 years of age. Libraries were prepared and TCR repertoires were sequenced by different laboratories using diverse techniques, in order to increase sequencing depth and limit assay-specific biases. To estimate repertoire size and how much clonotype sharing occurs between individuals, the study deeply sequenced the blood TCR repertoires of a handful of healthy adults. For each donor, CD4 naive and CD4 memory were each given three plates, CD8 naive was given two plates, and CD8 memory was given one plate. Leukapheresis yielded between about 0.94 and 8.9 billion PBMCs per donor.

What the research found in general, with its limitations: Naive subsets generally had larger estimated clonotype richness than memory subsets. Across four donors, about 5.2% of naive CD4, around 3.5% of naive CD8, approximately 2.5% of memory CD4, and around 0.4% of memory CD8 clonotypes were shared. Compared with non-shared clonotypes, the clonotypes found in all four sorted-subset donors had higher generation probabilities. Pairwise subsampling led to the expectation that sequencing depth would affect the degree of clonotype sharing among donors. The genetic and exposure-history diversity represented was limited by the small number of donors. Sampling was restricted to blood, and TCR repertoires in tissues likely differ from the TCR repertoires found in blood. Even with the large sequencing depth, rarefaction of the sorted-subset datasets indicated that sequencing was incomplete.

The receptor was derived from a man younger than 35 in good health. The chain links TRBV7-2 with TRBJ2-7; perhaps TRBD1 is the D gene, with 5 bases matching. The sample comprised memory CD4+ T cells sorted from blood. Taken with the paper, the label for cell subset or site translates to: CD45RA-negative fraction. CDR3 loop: CASSLDRFSYEQYF. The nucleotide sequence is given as TGTGCCAGCAGCTTAGACAGGTTCTCCTACGAGCAGTACTTC.